The present T cell receptor (beta chain) was sequenced within a study of blood T cell repertoires in COVID-19. Assay used: immunoSEQ multiplex PCR; TCRdb lists only in-frame clones, some missing. This table has hundreds of thousands of clones, roughly 90% appearing once. The CDR3 is 16 amino acids. Trimming cost V 0 bases and J 4 bases, with 15 bases left between them. Germline V gene sequence: CDR1 MGHRA, CDR2 YSYEKL. Sequenced: PBMCs or T cells enriched from blood (not recorded which). The V gene is TRBV4-1, the J gene TRBJ1-2; D is undetermined. The TCR was taken from a woman in her thirties or forties who had recovered from COVID-19. In DNA form, the CDR3 reads TGCGCCAGCAGCCAAGATCTGGAGGGTTGGGGCTATGGCTACACCTTC. Translation: CASSQDLEGWGYGYTF.